The 9 T cell receptor beta chains presented below share a single source sample, sequenced in a study of T cells in tuberculosis. The data were produced by immunoSEQ multiplex PCR, yet TCRdb's version contains in-frame clones alone and is incomplete. Of roughly 34,000 clones listed, approximately 96% are singletons. The sample was PBMCs. Receptor source: a donor between 10 and 35 years old with latent tuberculosis or without tuberculosis infection.

The V and J genes are TRBV7-9 and TRBJ2-2; TRBD2 agrees at 7 bases. Unmatched junction bases numbered 3, after V lost 6 bases and J lost 2 bases. CDR1 and CDR2 (germline): SEHNR, FQNEAQ (reference sequence). This CDR3 comprises 14 residues. The chain's CDR3 is CASRAGSNTGELFF. The CDR3 nucleotides read TGTGCCAGCAGAGCGGGATCTAACACCGGGGAGCTGTTTTTT.

The V and J genes are TRBV9 and TRBJ2-1; D not certain. This CDR3 contains 13 residues. CDR1 and CDR2 from the germline V gene are SGDLS and YYNGEE. V was trimmed by 0 bases and J by 4 bases, leaving 5 bases between them. CDR3 coding DNA: TGTGCCAGCAGCGTAGCAGATTACAATGAGCAGTTCTTC. Translated: CASSVADYNEQFF.

The chain links TRBV29-1 to TRBJ2-5; weak D call: TRBD2 (6 bases). Trimming took off 5 bases at V and 5 bases at J, with 15 bases between the two ends. The CDR3 totals 13 residues. CDR1 is SQVTM and CDR2 is ANQGSEA in the germline V gene. The CDR3 here is CSVRGTRRETQYF. CDR3 nucleotide sequence: TGCAGCGTTCGGGGGACCCGAAGGGAGACCCAGTACTTC.

This clone is a singleton in its sample. The V gene is TRBV6-6, the J gene TRBJ2-3, with 7 bases that match TRBD1. CDR3 length: 12 residues. From germline, CDR1 is MNHNY and CDR2 SVGAGI (reference sequence). Trimming removed 6 bases from V and 7 bases from J; junction bases left unmatched: 4. CDR3: CASSRQGNTQYF. CDR3 sequence (DNA): TGTGCCAGCAGCCGACAGGGTAATACGCAGTATTTT.

The rearrangement joins TRBV5-1 to TRBJ2-1; TRBD2 is a possible D gene (6 bases). CDR3 length: 14 residues. Germline CDR1 SGHRS, CDR2 YFSETQ. The V gene lost 8 bases and the J gene lost 6 bases, with 18 bases spanning the gap. CDR3 nucleotide sequence: TGCGCCAGTAACAATGGGGGAGCGGGCAATGAGCAGTTCTTC. It codes for CASNNGGAGNEQFF.

The V gene is TRBV7-2, the J gene TRBJ1-3; D is possibly TRBD1 (6 bases). Germline lookup yields CDR1 SGHTA and CDR2 FQGNSA. The CDR3 totals 16 residues. The V end was cut by 3 bases, the J end by 7 bases, with 19 bases between. CDR3 loop: CASSLGRQAPGNTIYF. In DNA, the CDR3 is TGTGCCAGCAGCTTGGGTCGACAGGCCCCGGGGAACACCATATATTTT.

The rearrangement joins TRBV29-1 to TRBJ2-1, with 8 bases lining up with TRBD2. The germline gives CDR1 SQVTM, CDR2 ANQGSEA. CDR3 length: 14 amino acids. The J segment lost 5 bases and the V segment lost 6 bases, leaving 9 bases of the junction unmatched. The CDR3, as DNA: TGCAGCGTGGGTTCAGGTAGCGGGGACAATGAGCAGTTCTTC. This codes for CSVGSGSGDNEQFF.

This clone was observed a single time. The chain couples TRBV5-6 to TRBJ2-3; 10 nucleotides align to TRBD1. Per germline, CDR1 SGHDT and CDR2 YYEEEE. V dropped 2 bases and J dropped 3; count of bases not matched to a gene: 6. The CDR3 extends over 16 amino acids. The CDR3 region has the DNA TGTGCCAGCAGCTTTCTGGGGACAGGGGTTACAGATACGCAGTATTTT. Its translation is CASSFLGTGVTDTQYF.

V usage is TRBV20-1 and J usage is TRBJ2-7; 7 positions agree with TRBD2. The CDR3 covers 11 residues. Germline values: CDR1 DFQATT, CDR2 SNEGSKA (reference sequence). The V and J ends lost 6 bases and 4 bases, in that order; junction bases with no gene match: 3. For the CDR3, the DNA is TGCAGTGCATTACTAGCGTACGAGCAGTACTTC. Its translation: CSALLAYEQYF.